This TCR beta chain appears in the sequencing data of a study of blood T cell repertoires in COVID-19. Study at large: The analysed material was cDNA or gDNA that came from T cells, B-cell-depleted T cells, or PBMCs.

All enrollees were roughly 18 to 95 years old and from around 25 US areas. As originally analysed: Amplification from reference gene primers served as the basis for estimated nucleated cell counts. Generated by immunoSEQ multiplex PCR, the TCRdb table keeps only in-frame clones and is missing some. V, J and clone size were drawn from that table, and D and trimming were deduced from the DNA. The sample lists roughly 290,000 clones, around 90% occurring once. This CDR3 contains 14 residues. Germline values: CDR1 WSHSY, CDR2 SAAADI. Trimming shortened V by 3 bases and J by 0 bases, and 3 bases separated the two germline ends.

Specimen: PBMCs or T cells enriched from blood (not recorded which). V and J are TRBV10-2 and TRBJ2-6; D unclear. The source of this sequence is a woman in her 40s who had recovered from COVID-19. The CDR3 DNA is TGCGCCAGCAGTGACTACTCTGGGGCCAACGTCCTGACTTTC. Translating it yields CASSDYSGANVLTF.